The source of this TCR beta chain is a study of blood T cell repertoires in COVID-19 (dated by TCRdb to 2018 to 2020). Notes on the research overall: Collaborator samples came from the United States, Italy and Spain and covered acute and convalescent phases of COVID-19. The material from the prospective study consisted of cDNA or gDNA derived from T cells, B-cell-depleted T cells, or PBMCs. Samples came from the ongoing ImmuneRACE study (first 160 participants) plus 1,254 subjects from 6 global collaborators. Deeply sampled blood TCRbeta repertoires from subjects exposed to, actively infected with, or recovered from COVID-19 were included in the dataset. HLA class I and class II types, where available, came from metadata supplied by the sample provider rather than from assay-based typing. A freely available public database, intended as a resource for researchers studying the immune response to SARS-CoV-2, is where the repertoires were released. Sample metadata almost always included a de-identified subject ID, COVID-19 status, age in years and sex. What the study reported, not specific to this receptor: The quantity of clinical and demographic metadata differed by source and by participant and was supplied without curation.

According to the germline V gene, CDR1 reads SGHTS and CDR2 reads YDEGEE. For this chain, trimming is 0 bases at the V end and 4 bases at the J end, and the number of junction bases without a gene match is 5. Inclusive of the bounding cysteine and phenylalanine, the CDR3 is 17 residues long. Kept here is only the CDR3 DNA, which spans 51 bases and is read in frame from base 1. Samples from volunteer blood donors who had recovered from COVID-19 were contributed by a second Seattle source. The collaborating institutions used their own protocols to collect whole blood in K2EDTA tubes. For TCRbeta analysis, collaborator samples were shipped as frozen whole blood, as isolated PBMCs, or as DNA extracted from either sample type. TCRbeta CDR3 regions were amplified from genomic DNA using the immunoSEQ Assay, a bias-controlled multiplex PCR. The source study handled its data this way. Nucleated cell counts per sample were estimated from amplification of reference gene primers within the assay. Sequence reads were collapsed and filtered to measure the absolute abundance of every unique TCRbeta CDR3 rearrangement. For each sample, productive Simpson clonality was calculated as the square root of Simpson's diversity index across productive rearrangements. The clones in this table, taken by TCRdb from immuneACCESS, are in-frame only. Not every clone is retained; where verified, under half of the shortfall comes from an unresolved V gene, and the cause of the rest is unknown. V and J calls and clone size are as listed in that table; D and trimming were resolved from the DNA. Present in this sample are 200,000 to 300,000 clones, about 85% of which were seen just once. The top ten hold roughly 2% of the sample.

To note about this clone: Its recognized antigen is unknown. No per-base quality is available; no much larger clone lies one base away.

Sequenced: peripheral blood. The chain is assembled from TRBV5-8 and TRBJ2-1, and 12 bases in between align with TRBD2. This TCR came from a young man who had recovered from COVID-19. At the DNA level, the sequence is TGTGCCAGCAGCTTGGCCCGACTAGCGGGGGTGTACAATGAGCAGTTCTTC. Its translation reads: CASSLARLAGVYNEQFF.